The T cell receptor beta chain described here comes from a study of T cell responses to AZD1222 COVID-19 vaccine. Whole-study findings and limits: Spike regions recognized by vaccine-associated CD4 TCRs spanned the protein, led by 160-218 and 743-854. White British people made up most donors, females outnumbered males, and clonal diversity was possibly underestimated. After the peak T cell response, and only then, were repertoires sampled.

About this clone: As yet, its antigen is unknown.

There are 14 residues in the CDR3. Germline V gives CDR1 MNHNY, CDR2 SVGAGI (reference sequence). V lost 2 bases, J lost 3 bases, and 2 bases stayed unmatched. Measured with immunoSEQ multiplex PCR; TCRdb has only the in-frame clones, and not every one. This repertoire shows 100,000 to 150,000 clones, roughly 85% found once; its top ten account for 7.9%. Source: peripheral blood, taken 28 days after the second dose of the MenACWY control vaccine. J is TRBJ1-2 and V is TRBV6-6, with 8 bases lining up with TRBD1. This sequence was found in an adult who received the MenACWY meningococcal vaccine as a control. CDR3 nucleotide sequence: TGTGCCAGCAGTTACACGGACAGGGACTATGGCTACACCTTC. It codes for CASSYTDRDYGYTF.